Included here is one T cell receptor (beta chain) sequence, with context. These data come from a study of blood T cell repertoires in COVID-19. About the research overall: The samples span acute and convalescent COVID-19 from the United States, Italy and Spain.

In the source study's methods: Amplified reference gene primers provided the basis for estimating nucleated cell counts. Sequencing was performed with immunoSEQ multiplex PCR; in TCRdb, only in-frame clones are kept and a portion is missing. V, J and clone size derive from that table, while D and trimming were established from the DNA sequence. The sample contains some 100,000 clones, roughly 88% of which appear only once. This CDR3 contains 16 residues. V gave up 3 bases and J gave up 0 bases, with 12 bases separating them. CDR1 and CDR2 from the germline V gene are MGHRA and YSYEKL. Sequencing input: peripheral blood. This receptor was obtained from a woman aged 55-75 years with acute or convalescent COVID-19. The J gene is TRBJ1-5, the V gene TRBV4-1, with D uncertain. Written as DNA, the CDR3 is TGCGCCAGCAGCCAGACGGAGTCTTATAGCAATCAGCCCCAGCATTTT. It translates to CASSQTESYSNQPQHF.